What follows are 14 T cell receptor beta chains derived from one specimen sequenced in a study of spatial heterogeneity in lung cancer. A single record per CDR3 protein comes from TCRdb applying MiXCR to the 5' RACE reads. The data hold roughly 120,000 distinct CDR3 sequences, with 10% to 15% observed a single time. Sample time point: blood at routine non-recurrence follow-up after resection. The authors sequenced whole RNA from tumor, nontumor lung or frozen PBMC without sorting. The sequencing here drew on PBMCs, taken at follow-up. These receptors were taken from a male donor with early-stage non-small cell lung cancer.

In its sample, this clonotype was seen many times. The gene calls are TRBV6-5 and TRBJ1-6; 8 bases map to TRBD1. Trimming cost V 2 bases and J 2 bases; bases outside gene matches: 8. CDR3 length: 18 amino acids. Germline assignment: CDR1 MNHEY and CDR2 SVGAGI. The CDR3 nucleotides are TGTGCCAGCAGTTACATCGGACAGGGAGGGACCTATAATTCACCCCTCCACTTT. This sequence encodes CASSYIGQGGTYNSPLHF.

The table lists this clonotype with many counts. V gene TRBV12-3 or TRBV12-4 combines with J gene TRBJ2-3, with D perhaps matching TRBD1 (5 bases). V gave up 5 bases and J gave up 6 bases, with 18 bases separating them. This CDR3 spans 15 amino acids. In DNA, the CDR3 is TGTGCCAGCAGTCCCCAGGGTATCCGAATGGATACGCAGTATTTT. Its translation is CASSPQGIRMDTQYF.

This clonotype has ten or more counts. This chain links TRBV7-2 with TRBJ2-1; D is tentatively TRBD1 or TRBD2 (6 bases each). This CDR3 is built from 14 residues. CDR1 and CDR2 from the germline V gene are SGHTA and FQGNSA. V was shortened by 2 bases and J by 2 bases, with 7 bases between the two germline ends. The CDR3 sequence: CASSLRGAYNEQFF. The DNA of the CDR3 is TGTGCCAGCAGCTTAAGGGGGGCCTACAATGAGCAGTTCTTC.

On this clonotype itself: An end of the junction differs from the germline gene, which may be a read error. This sequence joins TRBV10-2 and TRBJ2-1; D tentatively reads TRBD1 or TRBD2 (6 bases each). The CDR3 length is 12 residues. CDR1 WSHSY and CDR2 SAAADI come from the germline V gene. The DNA of the CDR3 is TGCGCCAGCAGTCCGGGGGCTGGGGGCGGACTCTTC. Translating gives CASSPGAGGGLF.

The J gene is TRBJ1-2, the V gene TRBV7-9; possibly TRBD1 for D (6 bases). Germline CDR1 is SEHNR and CDR2 is FQNEAQ (reference sequence). The CDR3 contains 14 residues. Trimming removed 0 bases from V and 4 bases from J, with 9 bases in between. The CDR3 nucleotides are TGTGCCAGCAGCTTAGCCAGGGGTGGCTATGGCTACACCTTC. Translating gives CASSLARGGYGYTF.

This clonotype was seen repeatedly, ten times or more. The chain's CDR3 is CASSLAGNTIYF. The CDR3 DNA reads TGCGCCAGCAGCCTCGCTGGAAACACCATATATTTT. V usage is TRBV4-1 and J usage is TRBJ1-3; no clear D. The germline V gene has CDR1 MGHRA and CDR2 YSYEKL. Trimming left V 4 bases short and J 2 bases short, with 3 bases between. The CDR3 has 12 residues.

The chain couples TRBV19 to TRBJ2-7, with D possibly TRBD1 on 6 matching bases. There are 14 residues in the CDR3. Per the germline V gene, CDR1 is LNHDA and CDR2 is SQIVND (reference sequence). V lost 9 bases and J 3 bases, leaving 18 bases between the germline ends. CDR3 DNA sequence: TGTGCCAGCAAAGGGGGACACGCCGGCTACGAGCAGTACTTC. It specifies CASKGGHAGYEQYF.

This clonotype was detected many times. DNA of the CDR3: TGCGCCAGCAGCCAAGAACAGGGTAGCGGGAATGAAAAACTGTTTTTT. The encoded protein is CASSQEQGSGNEKLFF. The chain is built from TRBV4-3 and TRBJ1-4; the D gene is possibly TRBD1 (6 bases). Between the trimmed V and J ends, which lost 0 bases and 5 bases, there was a span of 13 bases. The length of the CDR3 is 16 residues. Germline CDR1 reads LGHNA; CDR2 reads YSLEER.

V and J are TRBV7-6 and TRBJ2-1; D might be TRBD1 (5 bases). This CDR3 has 15 amino acids. Trimming shortened V by 6 bases and J by 7 bases, and 19 bases separated the two germline ends. Looked up from germline, CDR1 is SGHVS and CDR2 is FNYEAQ. The CDR3 loop reads CASSPRRQGVNEQFF. The CDR3 DNA reads TGTGCCAGCAGTCCAAGGCGGCAGGGTGTTAATGAGCAGTTCTTC.

This clonotype turned up a few times. The chain joins TRBV23-1 to TRBJ2-1; D may be TRBD1 (5 bases). Being an ORF, TRBV23-1 has a function that is uncertain. This CDR3 comprises 14 residues. V dropped 8 bases and J dropped 7 bases, with 18 bases sitting between them. The CDR3 sequence: CASVWQGALNEQFF. CDR3 bases: TGCGCCAGCGTCTGGCAGGGTGCCCTAAATGAGCAGTTCTTC.

The table lists this clonotype with a few counts. The V and J genes are TRBV7-9 and TRBJ2-4; D call uncertain. This CDR3 is 15 amino acids long. The germline CDR1 and CDR2 sequences are SEHNR and FQNEAQ (reference sequence). Between the trimmed V and J ends, which lost 2 bases and 0 bases, there was a span of 8 bases. The CDR3 DNA follows: TGTGCCAGCAGCTTATCGGCCGGAGCCAAAAACATTCAGTACTTC. Residues: CASSLSAGAKNIQYF.

This clonotype came up many times. J is TRBJ2-7 and V is TRBV6-6, with 7 bases lining up with TRBD1. The germline gives CDR1 MNHNY, CDR2 SVGAGI (reference sequence). This CDR3 has 12 amino acids. V lost 10 bases, J lost 2 bases, and 5 bases stayed unmatched. The CDR3 sequence: CATRTGPYEQYF. CDR3 sequence (DNA): TGTGCCACCAGGACAGGTCCCTACGAGCAGTACTTC.

This clonotype occurred a few times. J is TRBJ1-5 and V is TRBV7-2, with D possibly TRBD1 on 6 matching bases. The CDR3 is made up of 15 amino acids. CDR1 SGHTA and CDR2 FQGNSA come from the germline V gene. Trimming stripped 5 bases from V and 5 bases from J, with 16 bases between. The CDR3, as DNA: TGTGCCAGCAGCCCACTGGGGCAGGGGCATCAGCCCCAGCATTTT. Translating gives CASSPLGQGHQPQHF.

The CDR3 bases are TGTGCCAGCAGCCATATAATCCGGGACAGCAACGAGCAGTACTTC. It yields the protein CASSHIIRDSNEQYF. The chain recombines TRBV4-2 with TRBJ2-7, with TRBD1 identical over 7 bases. Germline trimming cut 3 bases from V and 5 bases from J; bases unmatched to any gene: 10. Looked up from germline, CDR1 is LGHNA and CDR2 is YNFKEQ. The CDR3 length is 15 residues.